The 10 T cell receptor beta chains reported below all come from one sample, sequenced in a study of beta chain features in type 1 diabetes. As every portion of the isolated RNA was reverse transcribed, the sequencing read expressed TCRB transcripts. The table came from immunoSEQ multiplex PCR; TCRdb's copy has only in-frame clones and leaves some out. The sample comprises 120,000 to 150,000 clones, about 51% of which are singletons, and 0.35% to 0.45% rests with the top ten. The sample taken for sequencing was Tregs from blood. Receptors originate from a man between 18 and 29 years old in good health.

The gene calls are TRBV19 and TRBJ2-7; D unclear. V was clipped by 8 bases and J by 0 bases, with 17 bases between them. This CDR3 is 15 amino acids long. Per germline, CDR1 LNHDA and CDR2 SQIVND (reference sequence). The CDR3 sequence is CASASPARNSYEQYF. The CDR3 DNA follows: TGTGCCAGTGCGAGTCCAGCGCGCAACTCCTACGAGCAGTACTTC.

This clone was counted a few times. This chain connects TRBV7-3 to TRBJ2-1, with D perhaps matching TRBD2 (6 bases). The germline CDR1 and CDR2 sequences are SGHTA and FQGTGA. This CDR3 is built from 14 residues. V was pared by 5 bases and J by 5 bases, with 13 bases between. CDR3 nucleotides: TGTGCCAGCAGCCCGCGGGACGGAGACAATGAGCAGTTCTTC. Translation: CASSPRDGDNEQFF.

There are a few counts of this clone. The CDR3 nucleotides read TGTGCCAGTAGTCTCCCTCGGGGGGCCAACGTCCTGACTTTC. This encodes CASSLPRGANVLTF. V gene TRBV19 combines with J gene TRBJ2-6, with D uncertain. V dropped 5 bases and J dropped 4 bases, with 9 bases sitting between them. Germline lookup yields CDR1 LNHDA and CDR2 SQIVND (reference sequence). The length of the CDR3 is 14 residues.

The chain couples TRBV7-3 to TRBJ2-1; 9 nucleotides align to TRBD2. J was trimmed by 8 bases and V by 2 bases; bases with no gene match: 1. The CDR3 spans 13 residues. Germline CDR1 and CDR2: SGHTA and FQGTGA. CDR3 sequence (DNA): TGTGCCAGCAGCTTAGGCGGGGGGGATGAGCAGTTCTTC. As protein: CASSLGGGDEQFF.

The chain employs TRBV7-2 and TRBJ1-6, with a tentative D call TRBD1 (6 bases). The germline V gene encodes CDR1 SGHTA and CDR2 FQGNSA. The CDR3 is made up of 16 amino acids. Trimming cost V 5 bases and J 6 bases, with 17 bases left between them. CDR3 DNA sequence: TGTGCCAGCAGCGAGAGACAGGAACTGCCTAATTCACCCCTCCACTTT. Protein product: CASSERQELPNSPLHF.

J is TRBJ2-7 and V is TRBV19, with D possibly TRBD2 on 6 matching bases. The CDR3 spans 13 residues. V gave up 3 bases and J gave up 7 bases, with 13 bases separating them. From germline, CDR1 is LNHDA and CDR2 SQIVND (reference sequence). The chain's CDR3 is CASSIHPAGEQYF. For the CDR3, the DNA is TGTGCCAGTAGTATCCACCCGGCGGGGGAGCAGTACTTC. The variable domain in full, completed from reference TRBV19 and TRBJ2-7, reads DGGITQSPKYLFRKEGQNVTLSCEQNLNHDAMYWYRQDPGQGLRLIYYSQIVNDFQKGDIAEGYSVSREKKESFPLTVTSAQKNPTAFYLCASSIHPAGEQYFGPGTRLTVT.

In regard to this clone: The junction departs from germline at one end; a sequencing error may be responsible. The gene calls are TRBV7-8 and TRBJ2-5; possible D gene TRBD2, 5 bases. The CDR3 contains 14 residues. CDR1 is SGHVS and CDR2 is FQNEAQ in the germline V gene. The CDR3 bases are TGCGCCAGCAGCTTAGGAGGCAGCCAAGGGACCCAGTACTTC. Translating it yields CASSLGGSQGTQYF. The whole variable domain, remainder taken from reference TRBV7-8 and TRBJ2-5, is GAGVSQSPRYKVAKRGQDVALRCDPISGHVSLFWYQQALGQGPEFLTYFQNEAQLDKSGLPSDRFFAERPEGSVSTLKIQRTQQEDSAVYLCASSLGGSQGTQYFGPGTRLLVL.

The chain is built from TRBV5-1 and TRBJ2-2; the D gene is possibly TRBD2 (5 bases). This CDR3 is built from 14 residues. V lost 0 bases and J 6 bases, leaving 9 bases between the germline ends. In germline, CDR1 is SGHRS, CDR2 YFSETQ. The CDR3 nucleotides read TGCGCCAGCAGCTTGGGAACTAGTCCCGGGGAGCTGTTTTTT. The encoded protein is CASSLGTSPGELFF.

V and J are TRBV6-5 and TRBJ1-3; no reliable D call. Germline V gene sequence: CDR1 MNHEY, CDR2 SVGAGI. The germline V and J ends were trimmed by 5 bases and 2 bases, with 10 bases remaining between them. The CDR3 extends over 14 amino acids. The CDR3 DNA reads TGTGCCAGCAGTCCCTCCGGGACTGGAAACACCATATATTTT. This sequence encodes CASSPSGTGNTIYF.

The V call is TRBV5-4, the J call TRBJ2-1; TRBD2 matches at 7 bases. Germline CDR1 is SGHNT and CDR2 is YYREEE (reference sequence). The CDR3 loop spans 12 amino acids. V shed 5 bases and J 13 bases; nucleotides not matched to a gene: 9. For the CDR3, the DNA is TGTGCCAGCAGGGATGGAGCGGGGCCCCAGTTCTTC. This translates into CASRDGAGPQFF. The whole variable domain, filled in from reference TRBV5-4 and TRBJ2-1, reads ETGVTQSPTHLIKTRGQQVTLRCSSQSGHNTVSWYQQALGQGPQFIFQYYREEENGRGNFPPRFSGLQFPNYSSELNVNALELDDSALYLCASRDGAGPQFFGPGTRLTVL.